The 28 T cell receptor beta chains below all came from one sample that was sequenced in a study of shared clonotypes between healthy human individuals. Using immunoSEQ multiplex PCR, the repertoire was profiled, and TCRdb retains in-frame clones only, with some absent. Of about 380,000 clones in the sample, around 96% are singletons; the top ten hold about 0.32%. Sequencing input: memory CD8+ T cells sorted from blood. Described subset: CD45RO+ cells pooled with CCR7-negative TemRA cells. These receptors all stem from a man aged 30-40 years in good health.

In DNA, the CDR3 is TGCGCCAGCAGCTTGGCAGGGGGTGTATACGAGCAGTACTTC. Translating it yields CASSLAGGVYEQYF. This rearrangement joins TRBV5-1 to TRBJ2-7, with 7 bases lining up with TRBD1. Germline V gives CDR1 SGHRS, CDR2 YFSETQ. The CDR3 totals 14 residues. The junction had 4 bases not matched to a gene; V was cut back by 0 bases and J by 4 bases.

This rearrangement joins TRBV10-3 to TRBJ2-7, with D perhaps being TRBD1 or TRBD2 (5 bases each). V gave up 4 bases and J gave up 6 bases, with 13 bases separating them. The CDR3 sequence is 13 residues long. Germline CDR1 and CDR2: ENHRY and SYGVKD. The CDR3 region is CAISVSGTGEQYF. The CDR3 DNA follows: TGTGCCATCAGTGTATCTGGGACGGGCGAGCAGTACTTC.

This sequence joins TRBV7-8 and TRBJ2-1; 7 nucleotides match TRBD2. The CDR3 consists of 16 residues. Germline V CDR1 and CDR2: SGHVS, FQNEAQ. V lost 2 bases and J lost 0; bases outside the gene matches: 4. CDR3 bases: TGTGCCAGCAGCTTATTGGGGGGGGACTCCTACAATGAGCAGTTCTTC. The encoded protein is CASSLLGGDSYNEQFF.

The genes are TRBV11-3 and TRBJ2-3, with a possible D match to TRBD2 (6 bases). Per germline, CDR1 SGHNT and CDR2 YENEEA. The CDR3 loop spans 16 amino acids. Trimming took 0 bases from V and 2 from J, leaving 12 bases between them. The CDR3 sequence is CASSLDWGLPTDTQYF. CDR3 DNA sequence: TGTGCCAGCAGCTTAGATTGGGGACTCCCCACAGATACGCAGTATTTT.

The CDR3 sequence is CASSYGLAGGWEQYF. In DNA, the CDR3 is TGTGCCAGCAGTTACGGACTAGCGGGAGGGTGGGAGCAGTACTTC. V and J are TRBV6-5 and TRBJ2-7; 15 bases fit TRBD2. CDR3 length equals 15 residues. From germline, CDR1 is MNHEY and CDR2 SVGAGI. Losses at the gene ends were 2 bases for V and 7 bases for J; bases not matched to a gene: 3.

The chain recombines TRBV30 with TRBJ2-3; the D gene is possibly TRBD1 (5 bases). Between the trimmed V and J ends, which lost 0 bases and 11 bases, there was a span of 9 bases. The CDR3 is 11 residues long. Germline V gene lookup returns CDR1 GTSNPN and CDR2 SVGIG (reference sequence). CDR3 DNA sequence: TGTGCCTGGAGTGTTTCAGGGTTGCAGTATTTT. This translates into CAWSVSGLQYF.

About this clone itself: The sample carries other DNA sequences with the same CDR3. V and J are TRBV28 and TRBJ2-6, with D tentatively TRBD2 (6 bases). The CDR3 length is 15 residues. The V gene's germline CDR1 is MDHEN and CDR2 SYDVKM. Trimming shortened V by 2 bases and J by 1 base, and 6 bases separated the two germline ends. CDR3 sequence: CASSLAGSGANVLTF. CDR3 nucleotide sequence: TGTGCCAGCAGTTTAGCGGGATCTGGGGCCAACGTCCTGACTTTC. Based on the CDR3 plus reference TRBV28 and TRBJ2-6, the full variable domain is DVKVTQSSRYLVKRTGEKVFLECVQDMDHENMFWYRQDPGLGLRLIYFSYDVKMKEKGDIPEGYSVSREKKERFSLILESASTNQTSMYLCASSLAGSGANVLTFGAGSRLTVL.

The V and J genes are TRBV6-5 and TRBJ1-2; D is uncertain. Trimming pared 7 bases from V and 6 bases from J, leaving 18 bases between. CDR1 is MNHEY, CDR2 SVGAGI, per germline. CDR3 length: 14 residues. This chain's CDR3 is CASTPRATKHGYTF. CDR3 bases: TGTGCCAGCACCCCGAGGGCAACGAAGCATGGCTACACCTTC.

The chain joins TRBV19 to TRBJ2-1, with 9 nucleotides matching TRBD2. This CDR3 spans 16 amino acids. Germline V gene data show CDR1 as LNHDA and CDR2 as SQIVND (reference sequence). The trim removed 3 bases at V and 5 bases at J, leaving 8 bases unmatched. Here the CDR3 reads CASSIFTSGPDNEQFF. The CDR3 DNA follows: TGTGCCAGTAGTATCTTTACTAGCGGGCCCGACAATGAGCAGTTCTTC. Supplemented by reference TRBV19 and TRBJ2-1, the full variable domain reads DGGITQSPKYLFRKEGQNVTLSCEQNLNHDAMYWYRQDPGQGLRLIYYSQIVNDFQKGDIAEGYSVSREKKESFPLTVTSAQKNPTAFYLCASSIFTSGPDNEQFFGPGTRLTVL.

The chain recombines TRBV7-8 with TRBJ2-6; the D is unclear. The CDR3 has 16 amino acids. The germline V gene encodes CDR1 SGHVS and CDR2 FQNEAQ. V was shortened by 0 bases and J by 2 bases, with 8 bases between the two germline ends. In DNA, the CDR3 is TGTGCCAGCAGCTTAGCTTCCGCTACTGGGGCCAACGTCCTGACTTTC. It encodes CASSLASATGANVLTF.

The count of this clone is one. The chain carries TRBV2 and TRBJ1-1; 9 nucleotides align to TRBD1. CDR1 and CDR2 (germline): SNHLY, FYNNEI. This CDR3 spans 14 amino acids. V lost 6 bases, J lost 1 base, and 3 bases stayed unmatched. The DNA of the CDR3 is TGTGCCAGCAGGGGGACAGGGCGGAACACTGAAGCTTTCTTT. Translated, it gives CASRGTGRNTEAFF.

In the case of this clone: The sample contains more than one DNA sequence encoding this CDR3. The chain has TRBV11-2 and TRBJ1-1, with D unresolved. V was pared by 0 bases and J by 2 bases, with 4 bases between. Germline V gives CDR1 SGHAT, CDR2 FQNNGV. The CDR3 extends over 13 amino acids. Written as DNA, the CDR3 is TGTGCCAGCAGCTTAGATCCTAACACTGAAGCTTTCTTT. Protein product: CASSLDPNTEAFF. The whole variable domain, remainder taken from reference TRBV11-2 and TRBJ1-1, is EAGVAQSPRYKIIEKRQSVAFWCNPISGHATLYWYQQILGQGPKLLIQFQNNGVVDDSQLPKDRFSAERLKGVDSTLKIQPAKLEDSAVYLCASSLDPNTEAFFGQGTRLTVV.

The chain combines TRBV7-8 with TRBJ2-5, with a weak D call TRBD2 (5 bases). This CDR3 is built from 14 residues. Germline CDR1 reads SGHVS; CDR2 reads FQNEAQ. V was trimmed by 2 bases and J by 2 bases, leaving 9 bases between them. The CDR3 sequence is CASSLWSGQETQYF. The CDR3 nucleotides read TGTGCCAGCAGCTTATGGTCGGGGCAAGAGACCCAGTACTTC. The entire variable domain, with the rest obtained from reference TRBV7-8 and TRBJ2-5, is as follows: GAGVSQSPRYKVAKRGQDVALRCDPISGHVSLFWYQQALGQGPEFLTYFQNEAQLDKSGLPSDRFFAERPEGSVSTLKIQRTQQEDSAVYLCASSLWSGQETQYFGPGTRLLVL.

The chain's CDR3 is CASSIIGTDTQYF. CDR3 in DNA: TGTGCCAGTAGTATTATCGGGACAGATACGCAGTATTTT. This chain joins TRBV19 and TRBJ2-3; D is undetermined. The germline V gene encodes CDR1 LNHDA and CDR2 SQIVND (reference sequence). V gave up 3 bases and J gave up 3 bases, with 7 bases separating them. This CDR3 spans 13 amino acids.

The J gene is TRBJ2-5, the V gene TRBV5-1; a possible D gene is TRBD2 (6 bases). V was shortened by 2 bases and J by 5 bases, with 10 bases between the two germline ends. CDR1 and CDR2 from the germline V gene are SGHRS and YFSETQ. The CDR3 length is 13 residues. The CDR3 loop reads CASSLGLAETQYF. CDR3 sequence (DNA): TGCGCCAGCAGCTTAGGGCTAGCGGAGACCCAGTACTTC.

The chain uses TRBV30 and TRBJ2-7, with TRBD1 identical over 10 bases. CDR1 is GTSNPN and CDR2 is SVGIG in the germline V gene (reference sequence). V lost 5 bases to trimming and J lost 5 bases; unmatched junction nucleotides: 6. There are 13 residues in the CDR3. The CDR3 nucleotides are TGTGCCTGGGGGACCGGGACAGGGGACGAGCAGTACTTC. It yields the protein CAWGTGTGDEQYF.

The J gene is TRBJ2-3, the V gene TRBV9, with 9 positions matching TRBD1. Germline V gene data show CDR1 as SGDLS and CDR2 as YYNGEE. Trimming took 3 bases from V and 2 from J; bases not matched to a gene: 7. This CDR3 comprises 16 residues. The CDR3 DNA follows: TGTGCCAGCAGCGAGGGACAGGGTGGAGACACAGATACGCAGTATTTT. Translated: CASSEGQGGDTDTQYF.

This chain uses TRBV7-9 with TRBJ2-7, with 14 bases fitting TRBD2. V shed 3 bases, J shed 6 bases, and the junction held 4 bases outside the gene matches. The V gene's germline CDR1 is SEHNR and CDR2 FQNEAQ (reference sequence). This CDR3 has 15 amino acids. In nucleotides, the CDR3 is TGTGCCAGCAGCTTGGGACTAGCGGGAGAGGGCGAGCAGTACTTC. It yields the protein CASSLGLAGEGEQYF.

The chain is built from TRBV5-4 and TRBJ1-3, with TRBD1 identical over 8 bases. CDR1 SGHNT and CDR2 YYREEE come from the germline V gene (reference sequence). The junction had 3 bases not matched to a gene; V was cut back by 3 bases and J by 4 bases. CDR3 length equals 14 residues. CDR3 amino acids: CASSYRDRGNTIYF. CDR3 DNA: TGTGCCAGCAGCTACCGGGACAGGGGAAACACCATATATTTT. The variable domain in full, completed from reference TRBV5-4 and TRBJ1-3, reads ETGVTQSPTHLIKTRGQQVTLRCSSQSGHNTVSWYQQALGQGPQFIFQYYREEENGRGNFPPRFSGLQFPNYSSELNVNALELDDSALYLCASSYRDRGNTIYFGEGSWLTVV.

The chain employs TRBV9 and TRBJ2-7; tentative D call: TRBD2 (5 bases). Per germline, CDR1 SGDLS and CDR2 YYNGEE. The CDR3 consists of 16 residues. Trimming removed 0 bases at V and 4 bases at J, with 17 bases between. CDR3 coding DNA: TGTGCCAGCAGCGTAGAATCGACTGAGGGCCCTTACGAGCAGTACTTC. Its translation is CASSVESTEGPYEQYF.

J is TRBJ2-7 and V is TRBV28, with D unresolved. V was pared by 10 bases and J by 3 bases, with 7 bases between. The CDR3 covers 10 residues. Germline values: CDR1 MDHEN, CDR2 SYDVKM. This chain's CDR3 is CATYYYEQYF. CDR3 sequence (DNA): TGTGCCACCTACTACTACGAGCAGTACTTC. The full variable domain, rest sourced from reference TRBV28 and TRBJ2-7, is DVKVTQSSRYLVKRTGEKVFLECVQDMDHENMFWYRQDPGLGLRLIYFSYDVKMKEKGDIPEGYSVSREKKERFSLILESASTNQTSMYLCATYYYEQYFGPGTRLTVT.

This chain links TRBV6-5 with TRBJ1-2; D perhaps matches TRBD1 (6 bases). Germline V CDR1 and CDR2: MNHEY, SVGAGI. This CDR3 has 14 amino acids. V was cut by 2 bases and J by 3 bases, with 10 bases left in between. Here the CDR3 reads CASSYRRQDYGYTF. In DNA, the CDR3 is TGTGCCAGCAGTTACCGCCGACAGGACTATGGCTACACCTTC.

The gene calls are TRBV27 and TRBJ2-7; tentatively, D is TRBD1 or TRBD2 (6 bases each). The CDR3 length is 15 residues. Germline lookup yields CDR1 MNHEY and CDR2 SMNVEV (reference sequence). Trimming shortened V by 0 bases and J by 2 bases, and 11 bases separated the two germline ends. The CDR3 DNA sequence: TGTGCCAGCAGTTTATCGGGGGGCCCTACCTACGAGCAGTACTTC. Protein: CASSLSGGPTYEQYF.

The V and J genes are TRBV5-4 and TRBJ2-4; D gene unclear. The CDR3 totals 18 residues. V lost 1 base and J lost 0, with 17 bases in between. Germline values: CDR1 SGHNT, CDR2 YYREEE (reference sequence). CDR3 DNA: TGTGCCAGCAGCTTGCTAGGAGTAGGATTCATAGCCAAAAACATTCAGTACTTC. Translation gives CASSLLGVGFIAKNIQYF. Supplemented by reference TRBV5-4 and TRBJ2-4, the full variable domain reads ETGVTQSPTHLIKTRGQQVTLRCSSQSGHNTVSWYQQALGQGPQFIFQYYREEENGRGNFPPRFSGLQFPNYSSELNVNALELDDSALYLCASSLLGVGFIAKNIQYFGAGTRLSVL.

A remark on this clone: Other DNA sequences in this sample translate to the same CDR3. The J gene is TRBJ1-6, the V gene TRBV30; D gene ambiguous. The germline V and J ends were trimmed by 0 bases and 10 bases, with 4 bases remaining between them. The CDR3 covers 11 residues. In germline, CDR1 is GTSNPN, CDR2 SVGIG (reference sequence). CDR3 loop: CAWSVGSPLHF. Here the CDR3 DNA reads TGTGCCTGGAGTGTAGGGTCACCCCTCCACTTT. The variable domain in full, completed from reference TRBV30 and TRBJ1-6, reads SQTIHQWPATLVQPVGSPLSLECTVEGTSNPNLYWYRQAAGRGLQLLFYSVGIGQISSEVPQNLSASRPQDRQFILSSKKLLLSDSGFYLCAWSVGSPLHFGNGTRLTVT.

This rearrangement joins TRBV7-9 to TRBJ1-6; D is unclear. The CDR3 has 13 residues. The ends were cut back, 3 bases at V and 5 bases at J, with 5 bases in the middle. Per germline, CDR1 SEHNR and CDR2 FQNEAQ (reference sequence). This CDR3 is CASSLAHNSPLHF. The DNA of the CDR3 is TGTGCCAGCAGCTTGGCCCATAATTCACCCCTCCACTTT.

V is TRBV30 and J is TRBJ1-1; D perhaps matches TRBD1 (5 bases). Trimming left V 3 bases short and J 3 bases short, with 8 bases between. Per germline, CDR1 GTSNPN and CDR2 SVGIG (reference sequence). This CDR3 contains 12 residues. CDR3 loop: CAWRGEYTEAFF. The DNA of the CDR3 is TGTGCCTGGAGGGGGGAGTACACTGAAGCTTTCTTT.

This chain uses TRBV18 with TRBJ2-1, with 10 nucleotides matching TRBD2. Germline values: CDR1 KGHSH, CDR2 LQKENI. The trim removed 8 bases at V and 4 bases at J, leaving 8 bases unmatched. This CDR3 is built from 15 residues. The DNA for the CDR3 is TGTGCCAGCCGCAAGCGGGAGGGTTTTTACAATGAGCAGTTCTTC. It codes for CASRKREGFYNEQFF. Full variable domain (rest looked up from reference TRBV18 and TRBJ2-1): NAGVMQNPRHLVRRRGQEARLRCSPMKGHSHVYWYRQLPEEGLKFMVYLQKENIIDESGMPKERFSAEFPKEGPSILRIQQVVRGDSAAYFCASRKREGFYNEQFFGPGTRLTVL.